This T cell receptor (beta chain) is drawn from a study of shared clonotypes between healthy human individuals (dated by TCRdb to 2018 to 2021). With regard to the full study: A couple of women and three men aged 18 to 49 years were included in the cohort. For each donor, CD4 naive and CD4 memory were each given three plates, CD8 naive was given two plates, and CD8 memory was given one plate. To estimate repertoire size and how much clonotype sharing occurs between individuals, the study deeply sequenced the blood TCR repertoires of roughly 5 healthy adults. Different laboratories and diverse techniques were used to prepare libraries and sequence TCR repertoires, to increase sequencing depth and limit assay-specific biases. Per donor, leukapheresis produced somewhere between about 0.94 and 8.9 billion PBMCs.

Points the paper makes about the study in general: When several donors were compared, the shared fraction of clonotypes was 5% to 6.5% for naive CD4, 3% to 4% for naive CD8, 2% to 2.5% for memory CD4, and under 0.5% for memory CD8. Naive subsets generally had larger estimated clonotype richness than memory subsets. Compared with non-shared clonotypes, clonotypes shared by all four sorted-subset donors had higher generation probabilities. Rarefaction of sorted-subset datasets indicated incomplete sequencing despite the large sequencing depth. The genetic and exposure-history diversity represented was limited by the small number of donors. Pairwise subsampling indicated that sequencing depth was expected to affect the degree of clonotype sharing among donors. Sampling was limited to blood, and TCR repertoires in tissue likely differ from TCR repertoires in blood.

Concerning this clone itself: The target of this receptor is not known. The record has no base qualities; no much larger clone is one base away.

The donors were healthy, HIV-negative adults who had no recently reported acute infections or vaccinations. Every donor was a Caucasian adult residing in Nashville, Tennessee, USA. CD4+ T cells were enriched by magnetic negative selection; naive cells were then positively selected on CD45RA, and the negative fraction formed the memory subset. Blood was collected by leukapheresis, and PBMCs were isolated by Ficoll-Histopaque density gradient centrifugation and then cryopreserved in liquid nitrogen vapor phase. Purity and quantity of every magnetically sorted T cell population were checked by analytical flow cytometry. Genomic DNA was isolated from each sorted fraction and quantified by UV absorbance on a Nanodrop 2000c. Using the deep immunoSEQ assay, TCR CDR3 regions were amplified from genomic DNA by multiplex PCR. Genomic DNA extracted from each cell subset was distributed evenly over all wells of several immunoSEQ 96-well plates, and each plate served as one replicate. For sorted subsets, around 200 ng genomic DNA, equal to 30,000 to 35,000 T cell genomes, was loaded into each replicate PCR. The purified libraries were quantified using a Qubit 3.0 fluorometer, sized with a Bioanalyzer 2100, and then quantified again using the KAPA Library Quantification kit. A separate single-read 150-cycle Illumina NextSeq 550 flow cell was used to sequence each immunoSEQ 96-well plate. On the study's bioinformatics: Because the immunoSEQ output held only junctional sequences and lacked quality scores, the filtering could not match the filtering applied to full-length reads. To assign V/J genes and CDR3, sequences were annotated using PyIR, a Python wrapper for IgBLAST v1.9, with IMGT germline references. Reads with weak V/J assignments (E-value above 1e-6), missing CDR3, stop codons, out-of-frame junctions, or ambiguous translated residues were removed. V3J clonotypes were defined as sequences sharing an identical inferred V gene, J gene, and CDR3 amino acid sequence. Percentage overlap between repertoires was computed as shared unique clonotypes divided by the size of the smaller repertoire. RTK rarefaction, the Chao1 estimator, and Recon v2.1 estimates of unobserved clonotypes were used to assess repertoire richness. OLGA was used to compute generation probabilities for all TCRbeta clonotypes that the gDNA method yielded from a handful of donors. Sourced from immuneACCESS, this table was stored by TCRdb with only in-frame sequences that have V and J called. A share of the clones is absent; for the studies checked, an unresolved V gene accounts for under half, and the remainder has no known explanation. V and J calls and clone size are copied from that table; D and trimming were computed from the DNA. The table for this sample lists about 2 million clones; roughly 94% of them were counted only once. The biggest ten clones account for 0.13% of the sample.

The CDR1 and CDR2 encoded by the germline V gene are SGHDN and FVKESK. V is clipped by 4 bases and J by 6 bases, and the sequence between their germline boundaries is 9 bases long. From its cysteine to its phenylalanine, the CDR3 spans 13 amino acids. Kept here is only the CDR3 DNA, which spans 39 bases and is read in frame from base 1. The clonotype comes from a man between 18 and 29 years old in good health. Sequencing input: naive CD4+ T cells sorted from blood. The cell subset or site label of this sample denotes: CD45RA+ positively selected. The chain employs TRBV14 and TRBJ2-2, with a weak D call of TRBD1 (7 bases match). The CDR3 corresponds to CASSPGGSGELFF. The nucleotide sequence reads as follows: TGTGCCAGCAGCCCAGGGGGGTCCGGGGAGCTGTTTTTT.